A single sample is the source of the 26 T cell receptor beta chains below, sequenced in a study of shared clonotypes between healthy human individuals. The method was immunoSEQ multiplex PCR; TCRdb's version includes in-frame clones alone and lacks a portion of them. This table has about 1 million clones, around 74% appearing once. The material sequenced was memory CD4+ T cells sorted from blood. Specified subset: CD45RA-negative fraction. Receptor source: a man aged 18 to 30 in good health.

This clone was observed a few times. The V gene is TRBV5-6, the J gene TRBJ2-7; 9 bases match TRBD2. With V trimmed by 4 bases and J by 2 bases, 4 bases remained unmatched. CDR1 is SGHDT, CDR2 YYEEEE, per germline. The CDR3 runs 14 residues. CDR3 sequence: CASSPGTSTYEQYF. CDR3 sequence (DNA): TGTGCCAGCAGCCCCGGGACTAGCACCTACGAGCAGTACTTC. Together with reference TRBV5-6 and TRBJ2-7, the CDR3 gives the full variable domain: DAGVTQSPTHLIKTRGQQVTLRCSPKSGHDTVSWYQQALGQGPQFIFQYYEEEERQRGNFPDRFSGHQFPNYSSELNVNALLLGDSALYLCASSPGTSTYEQYFGPGTRLTVT.

The rearrangement links TRBV19 to TRBJ1-1; the match to TRBD1 covers 8 bases. The germline CDR1 and CDR2 sequences are LNHDA and SQIVND (reference sequence). The V gene end was trimmed by 10 bases and the J gene end by 1 base; junction bases not matched to a gene: 5. The CDR3 totals 13 residues. The CDR3 DNA sequence: TGTGCCACATCGGACAGGGCGAACACTGAAGCTTTCTTT. This sequence encodes CATSDRANTEAFF.

Concerning this clone itself: This likely came from a read error, as a far larger clone is one base away. This likely comes from a read error, as the CDR3 has no conserved phenylalanine or tryptophan at its end. The chain combines TRBV7-9 with TRBJ1-6; 10 bases are a match to TRBD1. The trim removed 5 bases at V and 15 bases at J, leaving 7 bases unmatched. The CDR3 covers 13 residues. In germline, CDR1 is SEHNR, CDR2 FQNEAQ (reference sequence). The CDR3 coding sequence is TGTGCCAGCAGCACTGGACAGGGGGACCGCCTCCACTCT. This translates into CASSTGQGDRLHS.

The chain has TRBV5-1 and TRBJ1-1, with 8 bases that match TRBD1. Trimming removed 4 bases from V and 0 bases from J; junction bases left unmatched: 5. The CDR3 extends over 15 amino acids. In germline, CDR1 is SGHRS, CDR2 YFSETQ. The CDR3 coding sequence is TGCGCCAGCAGCAGGGACAGGTCCCTGAACACTGAAGCTTTCTTT. It yields the protein CASSRDRSLNTEAFF.

This rearrangement joins TRBV25-1 to TRBJ1-6; TRBD1 matches at 11 bases. This CDR3 contains 13 residues. Trimming took 6 bases from V and 10 from J; bases not matched to a gene: 2. The germline CDR1 and CDR2 sequences are MGHDK and SYGVNS. The CDR3 DNA reads TGTGCCAGCAGGGGACAGGGGGACTCACCCCTCCACTTT. Encoded protein: CASRGQGDSPLHF.

This clone occurred a few times. V usage is TRBV19 and J usage is TRBJ1-4; 9 bases align to TRBD1. The germline gives CDR1 LNHDA, CDR2 SQIVND (reference sequence). After removal of 3 bases from V and 16 bases from J, the junction contained 9 bases not matched to a gene. The CDR3 has 13 amino acids. CDR3 sequence: CASSIPGTGRPFF. DNA for the CDR3: TGTGCCAGTAGTATCCCCGGGACAGGGCGGCCGTTTTTT.

This clone was observed a single time. This chain joins TRBV29-1 and TRBJ2-3, with 15 bases matching TRBD2. The CDR3 sequence is 14 residues long. After removal of 7 bases from V and 8 bases from J, the junction contained 7 bases not matched to a gene. The germline CDR1 and CDR2 sequences are SQVTM and ANQGSEA. The CDR3 spells CSARTSGGVGTQYF. CDR3 in DNA: TGCAGCGCCAGGACTAGCGGGGGGGTTGGTACGCAGTATTTT.

The chain combines TRBV2 with TRBJ2-7; unclear D gene. Looked up from germline, CDR1 is SNHLY and CDR2 is FYNNEI. V was shortened by 2 bases and J by 2 bases, with 4 bases between the two germline ends. The CDR3 has 12 amino acids. The CDR3 protein is CASSESPYEQYF. CDR3 nucleotides: TGTGCCAGCAGTGAATCCCCCTACGAGCAGTACTTC.

This chain uses TRBV27 with TRBJ1-6, with TRBD1 identical over 7 bases. Trimming took 7 bases from V and 10 from J; bases not matched to a gene: 10. CDR3 length: 14 amino acids. Germline V lookup: CDR1 MNHEY, CDR2 SMNVEV (reference sequence). In DNA form, the CDR3 reads TGTGCCAGCATTAGACCGACAGGGTCCTCACCCCTCCACTTT. Translated, it gives CASIRPTGSSPLHF.

The chain is built from TRBV5-1 and TRBJ2-5, with 12 nucleotides matching TRBD1. Trimming cost V 4 bases and J 4 bases; bases outside gene matches: 8. Looked up from germline, CDR1 is SGHRS and CDR2 is YFSETQ. The CDR3 sequence is 16 residues long. The CDR3 nucleotides are TGCGCCAGCAGCGGAACCCCGGGACAGGGGGCAGAGACCCAGTACTTC. This gives the protein CASSGTPGQGAETQYF. Drawing the rest from reference TRBV5-1 and TRBJ2-5, the complete variable domain is KAGVTQTPRYLIKTRGQQVTLSCSPISGHRSVSWYQQTPGQGLQFLFEYFSETQRNKGNFPGRFSGRQFSNSRSEMNVSTLELGDSALYLCASSGTPGQGAETQYFGPGTRLLVL.

V gene TRBV4-1 combines with J gene TRBJ2-1; 8 bases are a match to TRBD1. CDR1 and CDR2 from the germline V gene are MGHRA and YSYEKL. This CDR3 spans 12 amino acids. Losses at the gene ends were 5 bases for V and 12 bases for J; bases not matched to a gene: 6. Here the CDR3 DNA reads TGCGCCAGCAGCAATGCAGGGGGCTGGCAGTTCTTC. Its protein product is CASSNAGGWQFF.

The V gene is TRBV7-6, the J gene TRBJ2-2; TRBD1 agrees at 7 bases. CDR3 length equals 15 residues. The germline CDR1 and CDR2 sequences are SGHVS and FNYEAQ. The junction had 7 bases not matched to a gene; V was cut back by 5 bases and J by 4 bases. In DNA, the CDR3 is TGTGCCAGCAGCCAAAGGGGACAGACCACCGGGGAGCTGTTTTTT. Amino acids: CASSQRGQTTGELFF.

This chain links TRBV27 with TRBJ2-1; TRBD1 agrees at 8 bases. J lost 5 bases, V lost 2 bases, and 11 bases had no gene match. The CDR3 runs 17 residues. CDR1 is MNHEY, CDR2 SMNVEV, per germline (reference sequence). The CDR3 loop reads CASSLRITGGVNNEQFF. The DNA of the CDR3 is TGTGCCAGCAGTTTACGGATTACAGGGGGTGTAAACAATGAGCAGTTCTTC.

To note about this clone: This clone may be a read error of a much larger clone one base away. This specimen includes other DNA sequences encoding the same CDR3. The V call is TRBV19, the J call TRBJ1-1; D possibly corresponds to TRBD1 (5 bases). The V end lost 5 bases, the J end lost 1 base, and 8 bases lay between the germline ends. The CDR3 loop spans 13 amino acids. Germline V gene lookup returns CDR1 LNHDA and CDR2 SQIVND (reference sequence). CDR3 in amino acids: CASSRDRNTEAFF. The CDR3 DNA sequence: TGTGCCAGTAGTCGCGACAGGAACACTGAAGCTTTCTTT.

This clone appeared a single time. This sequence joins TRBV5-1 and TRBJ2-1; no definite D call. This CDR3 comprises 14 residues. Trimming cost V 2 bases and J 4 bases, with 10 bases left between them. Germline V gene sequence: CDR1 SGHRS, CDR2 YFSETQ. CDR3 loop: CASSFGVTYNEQFF. The CDR3 DNA follows: TGCGCCAGCAGCTTTGGTGTCACTTACAATGAGCAGTTCTTC.

The table lists this clone with a few counts. The CDR3 nucleotides read TGTGCCAGCAGCTTTTCAGGGGGGATTCAGCCCCAGCATTTT. Translation: CASSFSGGIQPQHF. The chain joins TRBV7-9 to TRBJ1-5, with 7 bases matching TRBD1. Trimming removed 3 bases from V and 6 bases from J; junction bases left unmatched: 5. The CDR3 is made up of 14 amino acids. Germline V CDR1 and CDR2: SEHNR, FQNEAQ (reference sequence).

This rearrangement joins TRBV5-1 to TRBJ2-1; TRBD2 agrees at 11 bases. This CDR3 is built from 16 residues. Germline V gives CDR1 SGHRS, CDR2 YFSETQ. With 4 bases clipped from V and 4 bases from J, the junction kept 7 bases outside the gene matches. CDR3 DNA sequence: TGCGCCAGCAGCCCGTTTACTAGCGGGAGTTACAATGAGCAGTTCTTC. This gives the protein CASSPFTSGSYNEQFF.

With respect to this clone: Other nucleotide sequences in the sample specify the same CDR3. The V and J genes are TRBV5-4 and TRBJ1-2; D unclear. CDR3 length: 13 amino acids. Germline assignment: CDR1 SGHNT and CDR2 YYREEE (reference sequence). V was trimmed by 0 bases and J by 1 base, leaving 4 bases between them. The CDR3 sequence: CASSLDRNYGYTF. The CDR3 nucleotides read TGTGCCAGCAGCTTGGACCGTAACTATGGCTACACCTTC.

The chain couples TRBV4-1 to TRBJ2-3; D not certain. This CDR3 has 16 residues. CDR1 MGHRA and CDR2 YSYEKL come from the germline V gene. V lost 5 bases and J 5 bases, leaving 20 bases between the germline ends. The CDR3 spells CASSKALLGNGDTQYF. DNA for the CDR3: TGCGCCAGCAGCAAAGCCCTGCTGGGGAACGGAGATACGCAGTATTTT.

This clone was counted only a few times. CDR3 protein: CASETAPASEQYF. The CDR3, as DNA: TGTGCCAGCGAGACAGCGCCCGCGAGCGAGCAGTACTTC. The chain links TRBV6-6 to TRBJ2-7; D is possibly TRBD1 (5 bases). The CDR3 totals 13 residues. Trimming shortened V by 8 bases and J by 6 bases, and 17 bases separated the two germline ends. CDR1 and CDR2 (germline): MNHNY, SVGAGI (reference sequence).

The table lists this clone with a count of one. The chain uses TRBV28 and TRBJ2-3, with 7 bases fitting TRBD2. V shed 7 bases and J 0 bases; nucleotides not matched to a gene: 4. The V gene's germline CDR1 is MDHEN and CDR2 SYDVKM. The length of the CDR3 is 14 residues. The CDR3 spells CASTSSGSTDTQYF. The CDR3, as DNA: TGTGCCAGCACCTCTAGCGGCAGCACAGATACGCAGTATTTT.

This clone turned up a few times. Distinct nucleotide sequences in the sample also encode this CDR3. The chain uses TRBV29-1 and TRBJ1-2; 7 bases are a match to TRBD1. The CDR3 covers 12 residues. The germline V gene has CDR1 SQVTM and CDR2 ANQGSEA. Trimming took 2 bases from V and 8 from J; bases not matched to a gene: 5. CDR3 residues: CSVERGLGGYTF. The CDR3 DNA reads as TGCAGCGTTGAAAGGGGGCTCGGGGGCTACACCTTC.

The V and J genes are TRBV30 and TRBJ1-5; 9 bases align to TRBD1. The CDR3 length is 15 residues. The ends lost 3 bases at V and 5 bases at J; junction bases unmatched: 8. The germline gives CDR1 GTSNPN, CDR2 SVGIG (reference sequence). As DNA, the CDR3 is TGTGCCTGGAGCGTTCAGAGGACAGGGGATCAGCCCCAGCATTTT. It codes for CAWSVQRTGDQPQHF.

The V call is TRBV19, the J call TRBJ2-2; 10 bases are shared with TRBD2. The germline CDR1 and CDR2 sequences are LNHDA and SQIVND (reference sequence). This CDR3 has 17 amino acids. V trimming: 7 bases; J trimming: 3 bases; junction bases outside the gene matches: 11. The DNA for the CDR3 is TGTGCCAGTACAAACAGCGGGAGGGCCCGGGACACCGGGGAGCTGTTTTTT. It specifies CASTNSGRARDTGELFF.

The sample holds one count of this clone. The genes are TRBV5-1 and TRBJ2-7; D is unresolved. Germline V gene data show CDR1 as SGHRS and CDR2 as YFSETQ. Trimming pared 0 bases from V and 7 bases from J, leaving 17 bases between. This CDR3 comprises 15 residues. The CDR3 DNA is TGCGCCAGCAGCTTGGGGTCACCCGGTTTCTGGGAGCAGTACTTC. Translating it yields CASSLGSPGFWEQYF.

The chain has TRBV7-2 and TRBJ2-1, with D perhaps matching TRBD1 or TRBD2 (5 bases each). The V gene lost 4 bases and the J gene lost 1 base, with 14 bases spanning the gap. The CDR3 extends over 16 amino acids. In germline, CDR1 is SGHTA, CDR2 FQGNSA. The CDR3 reads CASSSGTSLSYNEQFF. The CDR3, as DNA: TGTGCCAGCAGCTCCGGGACCTCTCTGTCCTACAATGAGCAGTTCTTC.